This record looks at one TCR beta chain sequence and its context. Its antigen is undetermined. TCRdb processed the 5' RACE reads anew with MiXCR; each CDR3 protein has one entry. The table lists just under 350,000 distinct CDR3 sequences, 13% of them singletons. Germline V CDR1 and CDR2: DFQATT, SNEGSKA (reference sequence). The CDR3 spans 17 residues. The ends lost 0 bases at V and 0 bases at J; junction bases unmatched: 6. This sample stems from a study of T-cell memory formation after mild COVID-19. Background on the study: Clusters of TCRs were largely donor specific.

Study-wide findings and caveats: Some clones that responded turned up in pre-infection memory, which suggests that cross-reactive memory joined in. Of the contracting clones, CD4+ ones lay mainly in CM and EM, and CD8+ ones in EMRA.

The chain recombines TRBV20-1 with TRBJ2-5; TRBD1 matches at 11 bases. The sequencing input was PBMCs or a T cell subset sorted from them (not recorded which). This TCR derives from a young man who had mild COVID-19 (a few samples of this study predate the infection). Cell type and time point are not known. The CDR3: CSARDFRDRGYQETQYF. The CDR3, as DNA: TGCAGTGCTAGAGATTTCAGGGACAGGGGGTACCAAGAGACCCAGTACTTC.